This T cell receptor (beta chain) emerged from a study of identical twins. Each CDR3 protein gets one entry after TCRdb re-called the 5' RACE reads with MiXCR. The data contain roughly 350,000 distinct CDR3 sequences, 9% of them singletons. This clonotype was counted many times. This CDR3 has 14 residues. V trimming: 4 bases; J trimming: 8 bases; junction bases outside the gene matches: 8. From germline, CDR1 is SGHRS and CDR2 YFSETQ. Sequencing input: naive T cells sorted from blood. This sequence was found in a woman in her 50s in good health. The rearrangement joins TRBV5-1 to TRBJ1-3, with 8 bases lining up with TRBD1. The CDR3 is CASSVGQGADTIYF. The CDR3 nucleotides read TGCGCCAGCAGCGTTGGTCAGGGGGCGGACACCATATATTTT.